This note documents a single T cell receptor beta chain sequence. No antigen is known for it. The data were obtained in a study of OX40 agonist ivuxolimab in advanced cancers. Study details: The group had a mean age of roughly 65 years, ranged from about 20 to 80, and was around 82% male.

The assay was immunoSEQ multiplex PCR, and TCRdb's table has in-frame clones only and misses some. The sample has tens of thousands of clones; roughly 80% are singletons. After removal of 3 bases from V and 6 bases from J, the junction contained 7 bases not matched to a gene. Germline V gene data show CDR1 as SGHRS and CDR2 as YFSETQ. There are 16 residues in the CDR3. Study results and limitations: Expanded peripheral T cell antigen specificity was not determined.

This receptor was taken from an adult with an advanced solid tumor such as melanoma, head and neck, liver or kidney cancer. The sequences come from CD4+ or CD8+ T cells sorted from blood, collected in a trial of the OX40 agonist ivuxolimab. The chain carries TRBV5-1 and TRBJ2-1, with 12 bases aligning to TRBD2. CDR3 protein: CASSSVLAGGSNEQFF. The CDR3 DNA follows: TGCGCCAGCAGCTCCGTTCTAGCGGGAGGGAGCAATGAGCAGTTCTTC.